This T cell receptor (beta chain) comes out of a study of blood T cell repertoires in COVID-19. Turning to the study itself: The United States, Italy and Spain supplied acute and convalescent COVID-19 samples. T cells, B-cell-depleted T cells, or PBMCs provided the cDNA or gDNA that served as material.

The authors' processing: Nucleated cell number was recorded as an estimate derived from reference gene primer amplification. Profiling relied on immunoSEQ multiplex PCR, and the TCRdb table lists in-frame clones only, not all of them. The D gene and trimming were derived from the DNA, and the V and J assignments and clone size from that table. The top ten clones hold approximately 9% of a sample with hundreds of thousands of clones, around 82% of them seen once. Sequencing used peripheral blood. This TCR was recovered from a woman between 50 and 59 years old who had recovered from COVID-19.

The CDR3 is CASSLGGLNTEAFF. CDR3 in DNA: TGTGCCAGCAGTTTAGGGGGGTTGAACACTGAAGCTTTCTTT. The V gene is TRBV27, the J gene TRBJ1-1, with TRBD1 as a possible D gene (5 bases). Trimming shortened V by 2 bases and J by 0 bases, and 7 bases separated the two germline ends. Per germline, CDR1 MNHEY and CDR2 SMNVEV (reference sequence). The CDR3 is 14 amino acids.